This TCR beta chain was identified in a study of Tregs in tolerant kidney transplant recipients. Study-wide results and caveats: Tolerant patients' donor-specific Tregs expanded beyond overall Tregs, suggesting antigen-driven growth. Findings come from small patient numbers and require larger validation.

The nonmyeloablative bone marrow transplants came from related graft donors, with transient mixed chimerism. Unstimulated regulatory T cells (CD4+CD25+CD127-), CD4+CD25- non-regulatory cells, CD4 and CD8 cells were FACS-sorted from thawed PBMCs. The CDR3 is 16 amino acids. Trimming stripped 3 bases from V and 3 bases from J, with 15 bases between. The protocol was immunoSEQ multiplex PCR, while the TCRdb copy is restricted to in-frame clones and leaves out a portion. Recorded for this sample: 9,000 to 13,000 clones. As concerns this clone: Antigen: not known. The read falls 3 residues short of the CDR3 end, and the missing part is taken from the germline J gene.

This receptor was identified in a human patient who received a combined kidney and bone marrow transplant. Some T cells may have originated in the graft donor. This sample comprised CD8+ T cells from blood (PBMCs), obtained 24 months after the transplant. J is TRBJ2-1 and V is TRBV23-1; D call uncertain. TRBV23-1 is given ORF status, its function remaining uncertain. CDR3 DNA, as far as it was read: TGCGCCAGCAGTCACCCGGGTATCACGGGCTACAATGAG. This codes for CASSHPGITGYNE. The CDR3 in its entirety is CASSHPGITGYNEQFF.